This entry concerns a single T cell receptor (beta chain). This entry belongs to a study of blood T cell repertoires in COVID-19. Study at large: Sites across the United States, Italy and Spain contributed samples from acute and convalescent COVID-19. The cDNA or gDNA used as material had been derived from T cells, B-cell-depleted T cells, or PBMCs.

Authors' methods: Amplification of reference gene primers was used by the study to estimate nucleated cell counts. TCRdb keeps only in-frame clones here, not all; method: immunoSEQ multiplex PCR. V, J and clone size reflect that table, while D and trimming were determined from the DNA. Found here are 300,000 or so clones, 80% to 90% of them singletons; the top ten hold roughly 3.3%. The V gene's germline CDR1 is LGHDT and CDR2 YNNKEL (reference sequence). There are 13 residues in the CDR3. V was pared by 1 base and J by 5 bases, with 8 bases between. Material: peripheral blood. The receptor's source is a woman aged 40 to 49 with acute or convalescent COVID-19. This chain links TRBV3-1 (or the pseudogene TRBV3-2) with TRBJ1-2, with D perhaps TRBD1 (6 bases). The CDR3, as DNA: TGTGCCAGCAGCCAAGGGGGGCCATATGGCTACACCTTC. Encoded protein: CASSQGGPYGYTF.